The clone carrying this TCR beta chain showed up just a few times. At one end, the junction sequence differs from germline, possibly due to a read error. cDNA prepared by RNA extraction and subsequent reverse transcription served as the template for sequencing. Generated by immunoSEQ multiplex PCR, the TCRdb table keeps only in-frame clones and is missing some. The table includes roughly 180,000 clones, roughly 50% detected once. These data come from a study of CD8+ T cells in alopecia areata. CDR1 and CDR2 (germline): SGHTA, FQGNSA. The CDR3 has 9 amino acids. Indicated treatment: oral pan-JAK inhibitor, 5-10 mg twice daily.

The receptor was derived from a human donor with alopecia areata. Here the sequenced sample was CD8+ T cells sorted from blood, taken at week 24, from a patient treated with tofacitinib. This rearrangement joins TRBV7-2 to TRBJ2-5, with 7 bases aligning to TRBD1. CDR3 in amino acids: CGGIETGNF. The DNA of the CDR3 is TGTGGGGGTATCGAGACAGGGAACTTC. The full variable domain, its missing parts supplied by reference TRBV7-2 and TRBJ2-5, is GAGVSQSPSNKVTEKGKDVELRCDPISGHTALYWYRQSLGQGLEFLIYFQGNSAPDKSGLPSDRFSAERTGGSVSTLTIQRTQQEDSAVYLCGGIETGNFGPGTRLLVL.